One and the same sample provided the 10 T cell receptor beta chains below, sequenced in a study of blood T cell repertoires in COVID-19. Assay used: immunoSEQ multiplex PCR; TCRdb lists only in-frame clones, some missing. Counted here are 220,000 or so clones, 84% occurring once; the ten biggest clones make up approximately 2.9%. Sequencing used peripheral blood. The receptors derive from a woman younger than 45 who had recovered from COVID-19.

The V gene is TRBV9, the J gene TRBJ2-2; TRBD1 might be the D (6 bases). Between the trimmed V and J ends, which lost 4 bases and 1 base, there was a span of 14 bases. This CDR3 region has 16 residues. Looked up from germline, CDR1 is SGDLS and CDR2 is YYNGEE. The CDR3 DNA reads TGTGCCAGCAGCCCCGGGACACCCCAGAACACCGGGGAGCTGTTTTTT. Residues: CASSPGTPQNTGELFF.

The CDR3 reads CASSLGWGRGNQPQHF. CDR3 in DNA: TGTGCCAGCAGCTTAGGATGGGGCAGGGGCAATCAGCCCCAGCATTTT. The chain joins TRBV11-2 to TRBJ1-5; tentatively, D is TRBD1 (5 bases). Trimming shortened V by 1 base and J by 2 bases, and 12 bases separated the two germline ends. CDR1 SGHAT and CDR2 FQNNGV come from the germline V gene. The CDR3 has 16 amino acids.

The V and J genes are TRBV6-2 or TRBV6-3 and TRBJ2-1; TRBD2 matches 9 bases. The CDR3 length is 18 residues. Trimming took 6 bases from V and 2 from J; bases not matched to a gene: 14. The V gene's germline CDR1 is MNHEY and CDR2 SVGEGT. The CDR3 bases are TGTGCCAGCAGCCTATTGGGTAGCGGGAGTGCCACCTACAATGAGCAGTTCTTC. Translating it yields CASSLLGSGSATYNEQFF.

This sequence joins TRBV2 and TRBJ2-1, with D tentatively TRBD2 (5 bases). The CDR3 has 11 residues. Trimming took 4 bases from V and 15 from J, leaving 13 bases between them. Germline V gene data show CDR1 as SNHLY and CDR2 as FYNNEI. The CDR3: CASSAGGRTFF. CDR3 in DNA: TGTGCCAGCAGTGCTGGAGGTCGTACGTTCTTC.

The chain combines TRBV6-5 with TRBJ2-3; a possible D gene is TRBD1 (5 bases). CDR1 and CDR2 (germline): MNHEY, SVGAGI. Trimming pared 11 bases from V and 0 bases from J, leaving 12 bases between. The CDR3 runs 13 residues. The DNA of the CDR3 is TGTGCCGTTAGCAGGGCCAGCACAGATACGCAGTATTTT. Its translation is CAVSRASTDTQYF.

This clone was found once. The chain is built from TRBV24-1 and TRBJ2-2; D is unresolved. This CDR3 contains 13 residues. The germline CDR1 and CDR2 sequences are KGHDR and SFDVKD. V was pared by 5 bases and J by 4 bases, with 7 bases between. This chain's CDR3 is CATSATGTGELFF. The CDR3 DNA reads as TGTGCCACCAGTGCAACGGGCACCGGGGAGCTGTTTTTT.

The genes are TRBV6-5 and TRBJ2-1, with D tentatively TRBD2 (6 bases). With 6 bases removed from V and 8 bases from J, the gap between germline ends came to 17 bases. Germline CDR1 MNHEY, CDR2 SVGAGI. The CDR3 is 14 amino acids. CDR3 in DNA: TGTGCCAGCAGACGGGACTTGTCAACAGATGAGCAGTTCTTC. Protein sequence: CASRRDLSTDEQFF.

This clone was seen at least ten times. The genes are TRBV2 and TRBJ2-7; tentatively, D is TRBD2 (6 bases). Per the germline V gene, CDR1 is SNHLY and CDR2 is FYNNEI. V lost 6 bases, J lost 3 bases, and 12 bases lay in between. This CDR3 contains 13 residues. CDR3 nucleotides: TGTGCCAGCAGGGGGACCGGGAGCTACGAGCAGTACTTC. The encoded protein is CASRGTGSYEQYF.

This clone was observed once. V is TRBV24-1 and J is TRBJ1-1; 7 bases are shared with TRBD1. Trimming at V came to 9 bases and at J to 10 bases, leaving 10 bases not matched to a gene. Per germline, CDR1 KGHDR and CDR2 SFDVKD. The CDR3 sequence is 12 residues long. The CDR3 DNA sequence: TGTGCCACCTCTGATTTCGGGGACAGAGCTTTCTTT. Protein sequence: CATSDFGDRAFF.

The CDR3 DNA sequence: TGTGCCACCCGACTGAGAATGAACACTGAAGCTTTCTTT. This codes for CATRLRMNTEAFF. The V call is TRBV11-1, the J call TRBJ1-1; no reliable D call. The ends were cut back, 10 bases at V and 0 bases at J, with 12 bases in the middle. Germline CDR1 is SGHAT and CDR2 is FQDESV (reference sequence). This CDR3 is built from 13 residues.